Sequencing of this T cell receptor beta chain was carried out in a study of Graves' ophthalmopathy and Graves' hyperthyroidism. Study as a whole: Peripheral blood was gathered at first diagnosis, ahead of any treatment whatsoever.

This clonotype came up many times. The antigen remains undetermined. As the template, RNA transcripts were used to amplify TCR beta CDR3 regions. The workflow started with a first-round RT-PCR run with HTBI primers and then moved on to a second-round multiplex PCR. MiXCR was run by TCRdb on the multiplex PCR reads, yielding one entry per CDR3 protein. The data contain hundreds of thousands of distinct CDR3 sequences, around 21% of them seen just once; the ten biggest clones take up approximately 3.2%. CDR1 MNHEY and CDR2 SMNVEV come from the germline V gene (reference sequence). The CDR3 has 15 residues. The V end was cut by 1 base, the J end by 1 base, with 10 bases between. 7.5 to 10 ml of fresh blood yielded the PBMCs by density gradient. General study points: Blood samples also showed most expanded thyroid clonotypes exceeding 0.001 frequency.

Material: peripheral blood. This TCR came from a woman under 30 with stable Graves' hyperthyroidism. The chain employs TRBV27 and TRBJ2-5; no definite D call. The CDR3 region is CASSLFGVGQETQYF. CDR3 in DNA: TGTGCCAGCAGTTTATTTGGTGTCGGCCAAGAGACCCAGTACTTC.